This TCR beta chain was sequenced in a study of blood T cell repertoires in COVID-19. Looking at the study overall: Samples representing acute and convalescent COVID-19 were sourced from the United States, Italy and Spain. From T cells, B-cell-depleted T cells, or PBMCs came the material, which was cDNA or gDNA.

Authors' methods: Estimated nucleated cell counts came from reference gene primer amplification. Assay: immunoSEQ multiplex PCR; the TCRdb copy retains only in-frame clones and omits some. The DNA gave D and trimming, while V, J and clone size come from that table. This table has 230,000 or so clones, less than 90% appearing once. V dropped 2 bases and J dropped 4 bases, with 14 bases sitting between them. Per germline, CDR1 SGHVS and CDR2 FQNEAQ. This CDR3 contains 15 residues. This receptor was obtained from a man between 35 and 55 years old with active or convalescent COVID-19. Sequencing was done on a sample of peripheral blood. The V call is TRBV7-8, the J call TRBJ1-2; perhaps TRBD1 as D (6 bases). DNA of the CDR3: TGTGCCAGCAGCTTAAGAACCACAGGGACCTATGGCTACACCTTC. Its protein product is CASSLRTTGTYGYTF.